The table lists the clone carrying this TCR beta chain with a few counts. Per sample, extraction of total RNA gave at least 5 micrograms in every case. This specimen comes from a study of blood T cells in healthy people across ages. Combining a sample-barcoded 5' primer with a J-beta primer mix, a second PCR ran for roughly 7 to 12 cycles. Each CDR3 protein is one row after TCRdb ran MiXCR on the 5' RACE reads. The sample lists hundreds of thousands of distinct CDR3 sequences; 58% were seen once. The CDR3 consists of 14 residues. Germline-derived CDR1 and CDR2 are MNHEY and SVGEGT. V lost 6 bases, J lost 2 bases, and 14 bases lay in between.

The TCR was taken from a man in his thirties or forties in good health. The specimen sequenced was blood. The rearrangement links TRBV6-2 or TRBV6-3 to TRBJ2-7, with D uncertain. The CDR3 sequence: CASSTQDGTYEQYF. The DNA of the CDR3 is TGTGCCAGCAGCACCCAGGACGGAACCTACGAGCAGTACTTC.